Shown below are 17 T cell receptor beta chains from a single sample sequenced in a study of T cells after yellow fever vaccination. TCRdb fed the 5' RACE reads into MiXCR, producing one record per CDR3 protein. The table lists 200,000 or so distinct CDR3 sequences, approximately 6.3% of them singletons, with about 0.95% in the top ten. This specimen consisted of CD4+ T cells sorted from PBMCs, obtained on the day of the yellow fever booster vaccination. These receptors came from a man aged 25 to 40 who received the YFV17D yellow fever vaccine.

This clonotype was counted at least ten times. The V gene is TRBV20-1, the J gene TRBJ2-7; D is perhaps TRBD1 or TRBD2 (5 bases each). Trimming cost V 1 base and J 3 bases, with 13 bases left between them. From germline, CDR1 is DFQATT and CDR2 SNEGSKA (reference sequence). CDR3 length equals 14 residues. In DNA form, the CDR3 reads TGCAGTGCTAGAGCCGGGACGGATGTCTACGAGCAGTACTTC. Protein sequence: CSARAGTDVYEQYF.

In its sample, this clonotype was seen many times. The CDR3 loop reads CASSLRTGSGYTF. Written as DNA, the CDR3 is TGTGCCAGCAGTCTCCGGACAGGCAGTGGCTACACCTTC. The V call is TRBV27, the J call TRBJ1-2; 7 nucleotides match TRBD1. Germline lookup yields CDR1 MNHEY and CDR2 SMNVEV (reference sequence). The CDR3 totals 13 residues. The trim removed 5 bases at V and 7 bases at J, leaving 7 bases unmatched.

The CDR3 DNA reads as TGTGCCAGCACCTCATTTGGGGGTACCGGGGAGCTGTTTTTT. Translation: CASTSFGGTGELFF. The gene calls are TRBV12-3 or TRBV12-4 and TRBJ2-2; D assignment may be TRBD1 or TRBD2 (5 bases each). V was pared by 7 bases and J by 5 bases, with 14 bases between. CDR3 length: 14 residues.

This clonotype turned up a few times. V is TRBV5-6 and J is TRBJ2-5; the D gene is possibly TRBD1 (5 bases). V lost 1 base to trimming and J lost 4 bases, with 8 bases between them. The CDR3 extends over 13 amino acids. In germline, CDR1 is SGHDT, CDR2 YYEEEE. DNA for the CDR3: TGTGCCAGCAGCTTGTACGACAGAGAGACCCAGTACTTC. It codes for CASSLYDRETQYF.

This clonotype was seen ten or more times. The chain employs TRBV18 and TRBJ2-7; tentative D call: TRBD2 (5 bases). Germline loops: CDR1 KGHSH, CDR2 LQKENI. Trimming shortened V by 3 bases and J by 5 bases, and 8 bases separated the two germline ends. The CDR3 spans 12 residues. The CDR3 DNA is TGTGCCAGCTCACCTGGAGGAAACGAGCAGTACTTC. It specifies CASSPGGNEQYF.

This clonotype was counted between two and nine times. The chain joins TRBV5-6 to TRBJ2-1; D perhaps matches TRBD1 (5 bases). The CDR3 runs to 12 residues. Germline CDR1 is SGHDT and CDR2 is YYEEEE. The V end was cut by 4 bases, the J end by 11 bases, with 13 bases between. CDR3 sequence reads: CASSTVDKKQFF. The DNA of the CDR3 is TGTGCCAGCAGCACCGTGGACAAGAAGCAGTTCTTC.

This clonotype was seen many times. This chain joins TRBV5-1 and TRBJ2-7; 7 bases fit TRBD2. V trimming: 0 bases; J trimming: 3 bases; junction bases outside the gene matches: 3. Germline values: CDR1 SGHRS, CDR2 YFSETQ. The CDR3 contains 14 residues. CDR3 amino acids: CASSLELAYYEQYF. The CDR3 DNA is TGCGCCAGCAGCTTGGAACTAGCGTACTACGAGCAGTACTTC. Filled out from reference TRBV5-1 and TRBJ2-7, the complete variable domain reads KAGVTQTPRYLIKTRGQQVTLSCSPISGHRSVSWYQQTPGQGLQFLFEYFSETQRNKGNFPGRFSGRQFSNSRSEMNVSTLELGDSALYLCASSLELAYYEQYFGPGTRLTVT.

The CDR3 DNA reads as TGTGCCAGCAGATCAGGGCCCCCATCCTACAATGAGCAGTTCTTC. It is translated as CASRSGPPSYNEQFF. The chain is built from TRBV7-8 and TRBJ2-1; D is possibly TRBD1 (5 bases). The germline V and J ends were trimmed by 6 bases and 1 base, with 13 bases remaining between them. The CDR3 sequence is 15 residues long. Germline V gene sequence: CDR1 SGHVS, CDR2 FQNEAQ.

This clonotype was observed a handful of times. The J gene is TRBJ2-1, the V gene TRBV20-1; D may match TRBD1 or TRBD2 (5 bases each). Germline-derived CDR1 and CDR2 are DFQATT and SNEGSKA (reference sequence). Trimming removed 8 bases from V and 0 bases from J, with 23 bases in between. The CDR3 runs to 17 residues. This chain's CDR3 is CSPRGDGKYASYNEQFF. CDR3 in DNA: TGCAGTCCGCGTGGGGACGGAAAATACGCCTCCTACAATGAGCAGTTCTTC.

This clonotype appeared many times. This chain connects TRBV7-6 to TRBJ2-1; 13 nucleotides match TRBD2. Germline V lookup: CDR1 SGHVS, CDR2 FNYEAQ. The CDR3 is 16 residues long. The trim removed 2 bases at V and 2 bases at J, leaving 0 bases unmatched. The CDR3: CASSLTSGRAYNEQFF. For the CDR3, the DNA is TGTGCCAGCAGCTTAACTAGCGGGAGGGCCTACAATGAGCAGTTCTTC. Full variable domain (remainder filled in from reference TRBV7-6 and TRBJ2-1): GAGVSQSPRYKVTKRGQDVALRCDPISGHVSLYWYRQALGQGPEFLTYFNYEAQQDKSGLPNDRFSAERPEGSISTLTIQRTEQRDSAMYRCASSLTSGRAYNEQFFGPGTRLTVL.

V is TRBV20-1 and J is TRBJ2-5; D is perhaps TRBD2 (6 bases). CDR1 DFQATT and CDR2 SNEGSKA come from the germline V gene (reference sequence). V lost 2 bases and J lost 2, with 9 bases in between. The CDR3 consists of 13 residues. The CDR3 DNA is TGCAGTGCTAGACGGGAGACACAAGAGACCCAGTACTTC. Its translation is CSARRETQETQYF.

The chain is built from TRBV5-1 and TRBJ2-3; 9 bases agree with TRBD2. Germline loops: CDR1 SGHRS, CDR2 YFSETQ. The CDR3 runs 17 residues. The V segment lost 0 bases and the J segment 4 bases; nucleotides outside the gene matches: 9. CDR3 in DNA: TGCGCCAGCAGCTTGGGGGATAGCGGGAGTTTGCCAGATACGCAGTATTTT. Residues: CASSLGDSGSLPDTQYF.

A note on this clonotype: One end of the junction varies from germline; a read error may be responsible. J is TRBJ2-1 and V is TRBV20-1; no definite D call. The CDR3 extends over 12 amino acids. Germline V CDR1 and CDR2: DFQATT, SNEGSKA (reference sequence). The CDR3 DNA is TGCAGTGGGGCCCTCTCCGACAATGAGCAGTTCTTC. Amino acids: CSGALSDNEQFF.

This clonotype was counted many times. This chain uses TRBV4-3 with TRBJ2-7; D remains unclear. Germline lookup yields CDR1 LGHNA and CDR2 YSLEER. The CDR3 is made up of 12 amino acids. V lost 10 bases and J lost 6, with 16 bases in between. The CDR3 reads CANPSLGSEQYF. Here the CDR3 DNA reads TGCGCCAACCCCAGCTTGGGTAGCGAGCAGTACTTC.

This chain joins TRBV19 and TRBJ1-5; no definite D call. CDR3 size: 15 residues. Germline CDR1 reads LNHDA; CDR2 reads SQIVND (reference sequence). Trimming shortened V by 5 bases and J by 3 bases, and 14 bases separated the two germline ends. CDR3 region: CASSSDRSLNQPQHF. For the CDR3, the DNA is TGTGCCAGTAGTTCGGACCGCAGTCTCAATCAGCCCCAGCATTTT.

This clonotype showed up just a few times. The V and J genes are TRBV12-3 or TRBV12-4 and TRBJ2-3; the D gene could be TRBD1 or TRBD2 (5 bases each). V was cut by 6 bases and J by 6 bases, with 16 bases left in between. This CDR3 comprises 14 residues. The CDR3 nucleotides read TGTGCCAGCAGCCCGGGACGCGCCGGGGATACGCAGTATTTT. Encoded protein: CASSPGRAGDTQYF.

This clonotype occurred many times. The chain has TRBV2 and TRBJ2-3; D is perhaps TRBD1 (5 bases). Trimming took off 0 bases at V and 11 bases at J, with 9 bases between the two ends. Germline V CDR1 and CDR2: SNHLY, FYNNEI. There are 12 residues in the CDR3. The CDR3 region has the DNA TGTGCCAGCAGTGAAGCGCCGACAGTGCAGTATTTT. It yields the protein CASSEAPTVQYF.